This TCR beta chain was identified in a study of blood T cells in healthy people across ages. In the study overall: Template switching picked up about one barcoded beta molecule for each two T cells.

It was with a sample-barcoded 5' primer and a J-beta primer mix that a second PCR of roughly 7 to 12 cycles was run. Every cDNA was tagged by a template-switch adaptor with 12 random nucleotides. TCRdb reanalysed the 5' RACE reads using MiXCR and keeps one entry per CDR3 protein. The table has around 650,000 distinct CDR3 sequences, approximately 29% seen once. This CDR3 is built from 10 residues. Germline lookup yields CDR1 DFQATT and CDR2 SNEGSKA (reference sequence). Trimming removed 5 bases from V and 7 bases from J, with 9 bases in between. The material sequenced was blood. The clonotype was recovered from an elderly woman in good health. The chain employs TRBV20-1 and TRBJ2-7; no reliable D call. The CDR3 spells CSAERDEQYF. For the CDR3, the DNA is TGCAGTGCTGAAAGGGATGAGCAGTACTTC.